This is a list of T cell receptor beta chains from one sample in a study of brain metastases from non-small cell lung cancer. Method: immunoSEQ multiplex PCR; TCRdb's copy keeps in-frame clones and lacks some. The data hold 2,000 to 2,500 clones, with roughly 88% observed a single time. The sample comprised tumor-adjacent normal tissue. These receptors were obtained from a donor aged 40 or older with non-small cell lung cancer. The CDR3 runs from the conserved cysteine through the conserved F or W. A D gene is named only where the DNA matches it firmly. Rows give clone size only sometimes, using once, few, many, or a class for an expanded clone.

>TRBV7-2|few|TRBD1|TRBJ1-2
TGTGCCAGCACCCTAATACAGGGACAGGGGATCGGGGGCTACACCTTC
CASTLIQGQGIGGYTF
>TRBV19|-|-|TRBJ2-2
TGTGCCAGTAGTATTACGGCGGGGACCGGGGAGCTGTTTTTT
CASSITAGTGELFF
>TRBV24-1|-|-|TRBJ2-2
TGTGCCACCTCCGGGACATATTACACCGGGGAGCTGTTTTTT
CATSGTYYTGELFF
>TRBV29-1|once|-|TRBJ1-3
TGCAGCGTCGCCGGGACCATTGGAAACACCATATATTTT
CSVAGTIGNTIYF
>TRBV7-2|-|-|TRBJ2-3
TGTGCCAGCAGCCTTAGGCGTACCCGCCGCGGGGCAGATACGCAGTATTTT
CASSLRRTRRGADTQYF
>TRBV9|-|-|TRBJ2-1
TGTGCCAGCAGCGTTACTAGCTTCCATAAGCAGCTCTTC
CASSVTSFHKQLF
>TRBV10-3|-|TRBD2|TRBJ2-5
TGTGCCATCAGCACGATGGGGGGGACCGAGACCCAGTACTTC
CAISTMGGTETQYF
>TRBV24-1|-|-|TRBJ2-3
TGTGCCACCGGTGTCGGCAGCACAGATACGCAGTATTTT
CATGVGSTDTQYF
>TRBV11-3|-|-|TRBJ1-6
TGTGCCAGCAGCTTGGATTCACCCCTCCACTTT
CASSLDSPLHF
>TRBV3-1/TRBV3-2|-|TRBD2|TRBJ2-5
TGTGCCAGCAGCCAAGCCCCCTGGGGAGCGGGAGGCCACTTC
CASSQAPWGAGGHF
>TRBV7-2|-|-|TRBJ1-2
TGTGCCAGCAGCTCCCGACAGGCTAACTATGGCTACACCTTC
CASSSRQANYGYTF
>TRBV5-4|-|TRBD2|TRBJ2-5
TGTGCCAGCAGCGAGCGGGGAGGACAGACCCAGTACTTC
CASSERGGQTQYF
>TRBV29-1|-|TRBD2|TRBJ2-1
TGCAGCGGGTGGACTAGCGGGGACTCCTACAATGAGCAGTTCTTC
CSGWTSGDSYNEQFF
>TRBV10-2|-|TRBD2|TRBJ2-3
TGCGCCAGCAGTCCTGGACTAGCGGGGATTACGCAGTATTTT
CASSPGLAGITQYF
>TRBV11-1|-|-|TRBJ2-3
TGTGCCAGCAGCCCCGACCGGACCACAGATACGCAGTATTTT
CASSPDRTTDTQYF